This TCR beta chain was observed in a study of cytotoxic CD8 clonotypes in ibrutinib-treated CLL. Study at large: About 24 partial and 2 complete responses; at median roughly 67 months, approximately 14 remitted, roughly 12 progressed.

The CDR3 is 15 amino acids. Germline V gene sequence: CDR1 MNHNY, CDR2 SVGAGI (reference sequence). The V and J ends lost 6 bases and 3 bases respectively, with 14 bases between them. General study results and limits: Public clonotypes were rare and shrank or held steady on treatment.

Concerning this clone: What it recognizes is unknown.

The planned depth of sequencing spanned 1 in 200,000 to 1 in 1 million T cells. The assay was immunoSEQ multiplex PCR, and TCRdb's table has in-frame clones only and misses some. The repertoire holds 40,000 or so clones, roughly 50% seen once, with 15% to 20% in the top ten. The genes are TRBV6-6 and TRBJ1-4; a weak D match, TRBD1 (6 bases). The receptor was derived from a human donor with chronic lymphocytic leukemia. Material: PBMCs, obtained before ibrutinib treatment. The CDR3 nucleotides are TGTGCCAGCAGCCCGAGGACAGTGTCTAATGAAAAACTGTTTTTT. Protein sequence: CASSPRTVSNEKLFF.